These 8 T cell receptor beta chains were all obtained from the same sample, sequenced in a study of OX40 agonist ivuxolimab in advanced cancers. Profiling relied on immunoSEQ multiplex PCR, and the TCRdb table lists in-frame clones only, not all of them. The table includes some 95,000 clones, around 85% detected once. Sequencing used CD4+ or CD8+ T cells sorted from blood, obtained in a trial of the OX40 agonist ivuxolimab. These receptors were taken from an adult with an advanced solid tumor such as melanoma, head and neck, liver or kidney cancer.

The chain uses TRBV6-6 and TRBJ2-7, with TRBD2 matching over 8 bases. CDR1 is MNHNY, CDR2 SVGAGI, per germline (reference sequence). Germline trimming cut 0 bases from V and 4 bases from J; bases unmatched to any gene: 8. The CDR3 is 16 residues long. The DNA of the CDR3 is TGTGCCAGCAGTTACTCTCTTGCGGGAGGAGTATACGAGCAGTACTTC. Its translation is CASSYSLAGGVYEQYF.

This clone was seen a single time. This sequence joins TRBV7-2 and TRBJ2-5, with D tentatively TRBD2 (6 bases). The CDR3 spans 14 residues. Trimming took 5 bases from V and 4 from J, leaving 14 bases between them. Germline V CDR1 and CDR2: SGHTA, FQGNSA. CDR3 sequence (DNA): TGTGCCAGCAGCCGCAGACTAGTCACAGAGACCCAGTACTTC. Translation: CASSRRLVTETQYF.

The J gene is TRBJ2-7, the V gene TRBV19, with 10 bases aligning to TRBD1. CDR3 size: 13 residues. Germline assignment: CDR1 LNHDA and CDR2 SQIVND (reference sequence). The ends lost 9 bases at V and 2 bases at J; junction bases unmatched: 4. The CDR3 sequence: CASQGQGTYEQYF. The CDR3 DNA reads as TGTGCCAGCCAGGGACAGGGGACCTACGAGCAGTACTTC.

Only a few counts were recorded for this clone. This chain joins TRBV16 and TRBJ1-5; D gene ambiguous. V lost 0 bases and J lost 2, with 8 bases in between. The CDR3 totals 15 residues. Looked up from germline, CDR1 is KGHSY and CDR2 is FQNENV. CDR3 amino acids: CASSQSPMGNQPQHF. CDR3 DNA sequence: TGTGCCAGCAGCCAATCTCCTATGGGCAATCAGCCCCAGCATTTT. The full variable domain, with the rest looked up from reference TRBV16 and TRBJ1-5, is GEEVAQTPKHLVRGEGQKAKLYCAPIKGHSYVFWYQQVLKNEFKFLISFQNENVFDETGMPKERFSAKCLPNSPCSLEIQATKLEDSAVYFCASSQSPMGNQPQHFGDGTRLSIL.

V gene TRBV30 combines with J gene TRBJ2-7, with D possibly being TRBD2 (6 bases). The CDR3 covers 9 residues. Germline-derived CDR1 and CDR2 are GTSNPN and SVGIG (reference sequence). In DNA, the CDR3 is TGTGGGGAGGAAGAGGAGCAGTACTTC. Translation gives CGEEEEQYF. Using reference TRBV30 and TRBJ2-7 for the parts outside the CDR3, the full variable domain is SQTIHQWPATLVQPVGSPLSLECTVEGTSNPNLYWYRQAAGRGLQLLFYSVGIGQISSEVPQNLSASRPQDRQFILSSKKLLLSDSGFYLCGEEEEQYFGPGTRLTVT.

This clone appeared once. The V gene is TRBV30, the J gene TRBJ2-3, with D possibly called TRBD1 or TRBD2 (5 bases each). Trimming removed 0 bases from V and 8 bases from J, with 18 bases in between. The CDR3 contains 15 residues. In germline, CDR1 is GTSNPN, CDR2 SVGIG (reference sequence). The DNA of the CDR3 is TGTGCCTGGAGTGTACTAGGGGCAGACCCTACTACGCAGTATTTT. This sequence encodes CAWSVLGADPTTQYF. Filled out from reference TRBV30 and TRBJ2-3, the complete variable domain reads SQTIHQWPATLVQPVGSPLSLECTVEGTSNPNLYWYRQAAGRGLQLLFYSVGIGQISSEVPQNLSASRPQDRQFILSSKKLLLSDSGFYLCAWSVLGADPTTQYFGPGTRLTVL.

V is TRBV7-9 and J is TRBJ2-3; weak D call: TRBD2 (5 bases). V was pared by 2 bases and J by 4 bases, with 10 bases between. CDR1 and CDR2 (germline): SEHNR, FQNEAQ (reference sequence). The CDR3 covers 14 residues. Here the CDR3 DNA reads TGTGCCAGCAGCTTAAGAGGGATGCCAGATACGCAGTATTTT. Residues: CASSLRGMPDTQYF. The full variable domain, completed using reference TRBV7-9 and TRBJ2-3, is DTGVSQNPRHKITKRGQNVTFRCDPISEHNRLYWYRQTLGQGPEFLTYFQNEAQLEKSRLLSDRFSAERPKGSFSTLEIQRTEQGDSAMYLCASSLRGMPDTQYFGPGTRLTVL.

The chain recombines TRBV7-9 with TRBJ2-7, with 7 bases matching TRBD1. CDR3 length: 14 amino acids. The V gene end was trimmed by 0 bases and the J gene end by 1 base; junction bases not matched to a gene: 0. The germline V gene has CDR1 SEHNR and CDR2 FQNEAQ (reference sequence). DNA for the CDR3: TGTGCCAGCAGCTTAGCGACAGGGTCCTACGAGCAGTACTTC. It codes for CASSLATGSYEQYF. The full variable domain, completed using reference TRBV7-9 and TRBJ2-7, is DTGVSQNPRHKITKRGQNVTFRCDPISEHNRLYWYRQTLGQGPEFLTYFQNEAQLEKSRLLSDRFSAERPKGSFSTLEIQRTEQGDSAMYLCASSLATGSYEQYFGPGTRLTVT.